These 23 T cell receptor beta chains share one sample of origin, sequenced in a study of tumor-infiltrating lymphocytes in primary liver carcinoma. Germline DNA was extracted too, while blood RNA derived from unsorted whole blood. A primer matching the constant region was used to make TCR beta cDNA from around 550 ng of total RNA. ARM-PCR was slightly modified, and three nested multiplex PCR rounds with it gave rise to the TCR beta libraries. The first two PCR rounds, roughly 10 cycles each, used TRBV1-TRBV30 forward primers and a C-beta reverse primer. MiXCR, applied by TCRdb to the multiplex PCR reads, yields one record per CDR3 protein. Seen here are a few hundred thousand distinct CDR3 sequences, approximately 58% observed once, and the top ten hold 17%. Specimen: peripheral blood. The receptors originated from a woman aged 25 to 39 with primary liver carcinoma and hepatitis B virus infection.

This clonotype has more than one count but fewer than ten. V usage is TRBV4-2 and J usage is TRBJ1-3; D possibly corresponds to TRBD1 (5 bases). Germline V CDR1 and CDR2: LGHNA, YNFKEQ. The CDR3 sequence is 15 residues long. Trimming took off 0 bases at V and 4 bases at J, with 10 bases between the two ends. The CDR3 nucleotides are TGTGCCAGCAGCCAAGACGGGGGGGACGGAAACACCATATATTTT. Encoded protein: CASSQDGGDGNTIYF.

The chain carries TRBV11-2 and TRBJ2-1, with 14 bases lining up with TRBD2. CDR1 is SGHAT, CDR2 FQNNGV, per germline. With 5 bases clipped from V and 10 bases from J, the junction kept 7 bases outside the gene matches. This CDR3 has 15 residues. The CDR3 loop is CASSPRTSGRIEQFF. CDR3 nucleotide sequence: TGTGCCAGCAGCCCAAGGACTAGCGGGAGGATAGAGCAGTTCTTC.

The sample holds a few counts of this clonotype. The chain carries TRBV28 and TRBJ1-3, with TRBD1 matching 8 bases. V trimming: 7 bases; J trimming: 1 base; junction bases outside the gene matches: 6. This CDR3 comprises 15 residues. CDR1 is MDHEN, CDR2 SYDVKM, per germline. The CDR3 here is CASIGQGSSGNTIYF. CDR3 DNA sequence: TGTGCCAGCATAGGACAGGGAAGTTCTGGAAACACCATATATTTT.

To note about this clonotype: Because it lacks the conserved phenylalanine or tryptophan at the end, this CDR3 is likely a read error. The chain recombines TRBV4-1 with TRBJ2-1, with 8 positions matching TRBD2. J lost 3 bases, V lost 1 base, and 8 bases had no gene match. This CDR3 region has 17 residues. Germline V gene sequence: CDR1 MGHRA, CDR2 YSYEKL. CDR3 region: CASSQGLTSARYNEQFL. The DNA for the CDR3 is TGCGCCAGCAGCCAAGGGTTGACTAGCGCCCGCTACAATGAGCAGTTCTTA.

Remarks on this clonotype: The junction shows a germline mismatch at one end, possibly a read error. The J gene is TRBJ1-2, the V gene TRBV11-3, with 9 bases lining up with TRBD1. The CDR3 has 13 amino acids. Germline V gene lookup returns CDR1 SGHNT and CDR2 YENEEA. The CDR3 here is CSSSLGQGSGYTF. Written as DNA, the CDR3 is TGTTCCAGCAGCTTAGGACAGGGGTCTGGCTACACCTTC. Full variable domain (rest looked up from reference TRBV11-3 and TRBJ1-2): EAGVVQSPRYKIIEKKQPVAFWCNPISGHNTLYWYLQNLGQGPELLIRYENEEAVDDSQLPKDRFSAERLKGVDSTLKIQPAELGDSAVYLCSSSLGQGSGYTFGSGTRLTVV.

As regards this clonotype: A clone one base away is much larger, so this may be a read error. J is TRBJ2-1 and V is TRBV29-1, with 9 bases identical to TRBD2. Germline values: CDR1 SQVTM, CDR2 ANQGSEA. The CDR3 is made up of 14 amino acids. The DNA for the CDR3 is TGCAGCGTTGTTACTAGCGGGTTTTACAATGAGCAGCTCTTC. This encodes CSVVTSGFYNEQLF.

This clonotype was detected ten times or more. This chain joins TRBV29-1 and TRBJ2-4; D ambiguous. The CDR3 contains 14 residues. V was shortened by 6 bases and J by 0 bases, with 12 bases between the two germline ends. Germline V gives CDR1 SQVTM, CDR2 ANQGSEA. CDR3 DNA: TGCAGCGTGGGCGTGGGGTTAGCCAAAAACATTCAGTACTTC. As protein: CSVGVGLAKNIQYF.

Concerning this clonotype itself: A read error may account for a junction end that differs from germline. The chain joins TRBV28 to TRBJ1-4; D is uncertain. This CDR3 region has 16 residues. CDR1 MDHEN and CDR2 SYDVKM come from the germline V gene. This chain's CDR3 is CDSSFGASATNEKLFF. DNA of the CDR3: TGTGACAGCAGTTTCGGAGCTTCTGCAACTAATGAAAAACTGTTTTTT.

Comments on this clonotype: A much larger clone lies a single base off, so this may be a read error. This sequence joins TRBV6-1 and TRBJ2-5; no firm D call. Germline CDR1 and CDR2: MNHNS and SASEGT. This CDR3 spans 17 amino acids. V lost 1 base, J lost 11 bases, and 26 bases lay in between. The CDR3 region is CASSEGERALLLNEQYF. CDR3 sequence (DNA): TGTGCCAGCAGTGAAGGTGAGCGAGCACTACTCCTCAATGAGCAGTACTTC.

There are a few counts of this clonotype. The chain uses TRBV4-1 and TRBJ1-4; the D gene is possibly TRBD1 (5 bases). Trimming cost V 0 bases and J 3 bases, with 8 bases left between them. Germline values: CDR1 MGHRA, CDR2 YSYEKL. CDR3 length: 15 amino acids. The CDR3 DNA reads TGCGCCAGCAGCCAAGATCGGGGGGCTAATGAAAAACTGTTTTTT. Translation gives CASSQDRGANEKLFF.

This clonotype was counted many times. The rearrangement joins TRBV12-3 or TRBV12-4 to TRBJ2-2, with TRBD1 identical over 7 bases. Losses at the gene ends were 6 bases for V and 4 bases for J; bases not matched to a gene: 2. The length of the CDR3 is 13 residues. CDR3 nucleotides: TGTGCCAGCAGCCGGACAGGCACCGGGGAGCTGTTTTTT. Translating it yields CASSRTGTGELFF.

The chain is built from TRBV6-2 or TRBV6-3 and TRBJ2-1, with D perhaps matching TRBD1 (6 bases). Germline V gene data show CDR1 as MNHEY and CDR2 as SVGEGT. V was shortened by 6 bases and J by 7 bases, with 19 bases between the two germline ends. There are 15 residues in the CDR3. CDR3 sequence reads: CASSPQGTSKNEQFF. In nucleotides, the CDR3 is TGTGCCAGCAGCCCGCAGGGGACCTCCAAGAATGAGCAGTTCTTC.

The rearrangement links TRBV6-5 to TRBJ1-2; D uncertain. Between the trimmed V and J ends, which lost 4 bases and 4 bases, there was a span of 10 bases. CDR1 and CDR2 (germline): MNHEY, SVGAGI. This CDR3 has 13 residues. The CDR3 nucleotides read TGTGCCAGCAGTTCCCTTCCAGCCTATGGCTACACCTTC. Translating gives CASSSLPAYGYTF.

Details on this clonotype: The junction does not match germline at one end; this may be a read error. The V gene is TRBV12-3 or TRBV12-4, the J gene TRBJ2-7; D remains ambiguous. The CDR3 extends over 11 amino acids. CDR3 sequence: CASRSTGPTDF. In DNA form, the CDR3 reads TGTGCCAGCAGATCCACCGGGCCGACGGACTTC.

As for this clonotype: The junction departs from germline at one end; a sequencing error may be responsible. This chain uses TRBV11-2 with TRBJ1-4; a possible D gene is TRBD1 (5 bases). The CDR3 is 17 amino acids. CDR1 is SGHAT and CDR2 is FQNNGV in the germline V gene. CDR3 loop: CACSFFRVPTPSENLFF. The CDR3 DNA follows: TGTGCCTGCAGCTTCTTCAGGGTCCCTACGCCCTCCGAAAATCTGTTTTTT.

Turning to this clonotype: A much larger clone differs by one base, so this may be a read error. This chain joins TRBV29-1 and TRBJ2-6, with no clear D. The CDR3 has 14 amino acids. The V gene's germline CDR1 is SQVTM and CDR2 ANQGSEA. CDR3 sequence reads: CSVASGSVANVLTF. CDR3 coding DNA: TGCAGCGTTGCATCGGGCTCTGTGGCCAACGTCCTGACTTTC.

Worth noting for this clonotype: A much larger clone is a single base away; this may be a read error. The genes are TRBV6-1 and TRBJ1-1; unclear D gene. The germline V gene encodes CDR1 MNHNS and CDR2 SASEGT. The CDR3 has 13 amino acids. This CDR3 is CACSVIVNAEAFF. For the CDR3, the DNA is TGTGCCTGCAGTGTTATAGTCAACGCTGAAGCTTTCTTT.

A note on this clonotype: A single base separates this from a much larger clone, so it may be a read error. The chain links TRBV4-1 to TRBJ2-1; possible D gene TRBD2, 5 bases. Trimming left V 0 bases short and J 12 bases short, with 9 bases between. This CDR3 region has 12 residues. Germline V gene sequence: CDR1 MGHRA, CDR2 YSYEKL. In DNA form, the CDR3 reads TGCGCCAGCAGCCAAGATCGGGGTGGGCAGTTCTTC. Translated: CASSQDRGGQFF.

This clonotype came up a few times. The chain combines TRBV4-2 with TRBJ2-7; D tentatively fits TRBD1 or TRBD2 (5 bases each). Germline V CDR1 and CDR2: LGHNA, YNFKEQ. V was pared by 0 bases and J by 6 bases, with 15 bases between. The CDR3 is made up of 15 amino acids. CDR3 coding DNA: TGTGCCAGCAGCCAAGATGGGCGAAGTGGGGGCGAGCAGTACTTC. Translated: CASSQDGRSGGEQYF.

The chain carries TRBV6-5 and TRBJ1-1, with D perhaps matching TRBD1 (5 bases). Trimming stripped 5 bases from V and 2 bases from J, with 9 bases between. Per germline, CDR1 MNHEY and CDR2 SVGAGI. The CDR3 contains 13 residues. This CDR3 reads CASSHGTNTEAFF. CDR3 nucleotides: TGTGCCAGCAGTCACGGGACCAACACTGAAGCTTTCTTT.

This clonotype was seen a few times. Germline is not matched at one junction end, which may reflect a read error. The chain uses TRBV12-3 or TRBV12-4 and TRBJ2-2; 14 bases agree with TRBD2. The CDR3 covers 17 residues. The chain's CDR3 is CAGSPRGLAGVGGELFF. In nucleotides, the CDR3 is TGTGCCGGCAGTCCGAGGGGACTAGCGGGAGTCGGCGGGGAGCTGTTTTTT.

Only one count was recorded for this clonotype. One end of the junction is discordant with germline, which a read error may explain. The CDR3 DNA follows: TGTGCCAGCAGTCGGACTAGCGGGAGTAGGTACGAGCAGCACTTC. Residues: CASSRTSGSRYEQHF. The V and J genes are TRBV12-3 or TRBV12-4 and TRBJ2-7; TRBD2 matches at 13 bases. CDR3 length: 15 amino acids.

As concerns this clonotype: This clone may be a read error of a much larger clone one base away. The CDR3 loop is CASSSAGAEEEAQYF. CDR3 coding DNA: TGTGCCAGCAGTTCGGCAGGGGCCGAGGAAGAGGCCCAGTACTTC. This chain links TRBV6-2 or TRBV6-3 with TRBJ2-5, with D perhaps matching TRBD1 (6 bases). The CDR3 runs 15 residues. The germline V gene encodes CDR1 MNHEY and CDR2 SVGEGT.